This TCR beta chain was observed in a study of blood T cell repertoires in COVID-19. The CDR3 consists of 13 residues. V lost 6 bases and J lost 6, with 14 bases in between. CDR1 and CDR2 from the germline V gene are SEHNR and FQNEAQ (reference sequence). Sequencing was performed with immunoSEQ multiplex PCR; in TCRdb, only in-frame clones are kept and a portion is missing. The profile shows a few hundred thousand clones, approximately 86% of them singletons. The TCR was taken from a man between 60 and 75 years old with acute or convalescent COVID-19. Sequenced sample: peripheral blood. The V and J genes are TRBV7-9 and TRBJ1-1, with TRBD1 as a possible D gene (6 bases). The CDR3 nucleotides are TGTGCCAGCAGAGTAACAGGGATACCTGAAGCTTTCTTT. Translating it yields CASRVTGIPEAFF. Complete variable domain (other parts from reference TRBV7-9 and TRBJ1-1): DTGVSQNPRHKITKRGQNVTFRCDPISEHNRLYWYRQTLGQGPEFLTYFQNEAQLEKSRLLSDRFSAERPKGSFSTLEIQRTEQGDSAMYLCASRVTGIPEAFFGQGTRLTVV.